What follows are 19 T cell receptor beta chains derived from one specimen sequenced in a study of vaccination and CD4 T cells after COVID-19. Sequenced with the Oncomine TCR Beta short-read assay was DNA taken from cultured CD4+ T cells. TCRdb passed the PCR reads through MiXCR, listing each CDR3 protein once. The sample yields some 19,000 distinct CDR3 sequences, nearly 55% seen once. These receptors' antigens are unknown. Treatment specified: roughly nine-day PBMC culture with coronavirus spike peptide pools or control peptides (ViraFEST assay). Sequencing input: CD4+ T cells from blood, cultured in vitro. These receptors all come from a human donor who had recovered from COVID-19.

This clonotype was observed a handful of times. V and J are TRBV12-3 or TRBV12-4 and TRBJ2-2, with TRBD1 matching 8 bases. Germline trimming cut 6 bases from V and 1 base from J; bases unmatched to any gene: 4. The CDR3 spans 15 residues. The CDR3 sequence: CASRQGTGNTGELFF. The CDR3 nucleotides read TGTGCCAGCAGACAGGGGACAGGGAACACCGGGGAGCTGTTTTTT.

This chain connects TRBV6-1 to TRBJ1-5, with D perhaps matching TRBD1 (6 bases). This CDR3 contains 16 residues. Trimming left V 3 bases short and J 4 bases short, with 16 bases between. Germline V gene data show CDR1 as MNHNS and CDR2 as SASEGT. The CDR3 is CASSDGMGAGNQPQHF. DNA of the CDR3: TGTGCCAGCAGTGACGGCATGGGGGCGGGGAATCAGCCCCAGCATTTT.

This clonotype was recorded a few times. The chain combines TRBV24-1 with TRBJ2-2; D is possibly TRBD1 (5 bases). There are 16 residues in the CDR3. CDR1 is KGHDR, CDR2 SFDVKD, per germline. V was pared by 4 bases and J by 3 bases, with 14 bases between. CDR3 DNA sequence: TGTGCCACCAGTGACCCAGCTAGGGGCGACACCGGGGAGCTGTTTTTT. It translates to CATSDPARGDTGELFF.

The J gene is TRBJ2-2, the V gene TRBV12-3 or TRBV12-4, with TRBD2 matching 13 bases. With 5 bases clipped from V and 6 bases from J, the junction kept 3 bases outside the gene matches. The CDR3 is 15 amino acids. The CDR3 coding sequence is TGTGCCAGCAGTGTCGGACTAGCGGGAGCCGGGGAGCTGTTTTTT. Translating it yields CASSVGLAGAGELFF.

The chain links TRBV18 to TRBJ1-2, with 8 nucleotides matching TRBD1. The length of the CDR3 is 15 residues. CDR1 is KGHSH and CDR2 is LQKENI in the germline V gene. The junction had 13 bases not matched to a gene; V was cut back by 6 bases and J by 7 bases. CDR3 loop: CASSPDQGARSGYTF. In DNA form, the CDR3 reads TGTGCCAGCTCTCCAGACCAGGGGGCGCGAAGTGGCTACACCTTC.

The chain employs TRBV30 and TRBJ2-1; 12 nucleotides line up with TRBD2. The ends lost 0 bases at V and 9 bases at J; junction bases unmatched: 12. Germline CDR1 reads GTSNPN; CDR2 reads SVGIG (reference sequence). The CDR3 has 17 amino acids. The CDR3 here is CAWSVGLTSGSGGEQFF. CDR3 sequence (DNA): TGTGCCTGGAGTGTAGGGCTGACTAGCGGGAGTGGGGGTGAGCAGTTCTTC.

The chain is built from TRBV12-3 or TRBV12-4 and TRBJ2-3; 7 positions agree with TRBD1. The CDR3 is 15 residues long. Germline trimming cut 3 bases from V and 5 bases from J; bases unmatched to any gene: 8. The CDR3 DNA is TGTGCCAGCAGTTTTCCCGGGACAGCCATAGATACGCAGTATTTT. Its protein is CASSFPGTAIDTQYF.

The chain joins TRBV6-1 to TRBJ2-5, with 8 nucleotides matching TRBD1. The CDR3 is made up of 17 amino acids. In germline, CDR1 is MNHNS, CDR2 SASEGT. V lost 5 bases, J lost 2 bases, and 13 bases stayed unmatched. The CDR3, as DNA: TGTGCCAGCAGTCACAACCACTCTTGGACAGGGCAAGAGACCCAGTACTTC. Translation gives CASSHNHSWTGQETQYF.

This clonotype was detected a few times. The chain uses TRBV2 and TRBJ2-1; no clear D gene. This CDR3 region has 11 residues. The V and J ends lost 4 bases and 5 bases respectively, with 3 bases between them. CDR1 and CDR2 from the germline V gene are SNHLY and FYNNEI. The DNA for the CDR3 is TGTGCCAGCAGTGGAGACAATGAGCAGTTCTTC. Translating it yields CASSGDNEQFF.

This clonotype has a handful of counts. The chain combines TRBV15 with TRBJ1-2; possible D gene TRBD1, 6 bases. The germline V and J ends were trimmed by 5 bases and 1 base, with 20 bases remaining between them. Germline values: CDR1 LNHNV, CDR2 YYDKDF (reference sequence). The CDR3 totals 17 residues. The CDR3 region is CATSGDTQGPINYGYTF. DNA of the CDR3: TGTGCCACCAGCGGTGATACACAGGGACCCATTAACTATGGCTACACCTTC.

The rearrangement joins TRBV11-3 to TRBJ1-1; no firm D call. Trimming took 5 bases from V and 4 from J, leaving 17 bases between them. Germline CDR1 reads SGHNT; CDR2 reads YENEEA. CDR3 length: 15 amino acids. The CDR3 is CASSPGAGMSTEAFF. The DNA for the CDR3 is TGTGCCAGCAGCCCGGGCGCGGGGATGAGCACTGAAGCTTTCTTT.

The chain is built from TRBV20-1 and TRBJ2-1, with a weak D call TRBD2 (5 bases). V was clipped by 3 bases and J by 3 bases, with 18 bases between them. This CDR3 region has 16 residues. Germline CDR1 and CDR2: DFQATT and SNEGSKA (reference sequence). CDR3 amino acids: CSASQYGVSYYNEQFF. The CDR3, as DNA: TGCAGTGCTAGCCAATACGGGGTTTCTTACTACAATGAGCAGTTCTTC.

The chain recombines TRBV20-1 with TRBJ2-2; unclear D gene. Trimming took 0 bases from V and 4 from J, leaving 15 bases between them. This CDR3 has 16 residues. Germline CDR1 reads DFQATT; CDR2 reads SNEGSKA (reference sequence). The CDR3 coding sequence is TGCAGTGCTAGAGACCAACGAGGCGGAGCCACCGGGGAGCTGTTTTTT. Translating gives CSARDQRGGATGELFF.

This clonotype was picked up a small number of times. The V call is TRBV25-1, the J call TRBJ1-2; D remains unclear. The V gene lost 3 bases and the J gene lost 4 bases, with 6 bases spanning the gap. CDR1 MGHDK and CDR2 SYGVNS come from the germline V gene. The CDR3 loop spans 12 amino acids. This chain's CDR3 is CASSDRPYGYTF. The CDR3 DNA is TGTGCCAGCAGTGACAGACCCTATGGCTACACCTTC.

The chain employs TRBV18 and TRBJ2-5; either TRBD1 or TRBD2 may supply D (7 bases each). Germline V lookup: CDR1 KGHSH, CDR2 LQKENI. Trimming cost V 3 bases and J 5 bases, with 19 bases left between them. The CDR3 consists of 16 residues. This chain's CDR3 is CASSPPQGGLWETQYF. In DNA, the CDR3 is TGTGCCAGCTCACCCCCCCAGGGGGGGCTATGGGAGACCCAGTACTTC.

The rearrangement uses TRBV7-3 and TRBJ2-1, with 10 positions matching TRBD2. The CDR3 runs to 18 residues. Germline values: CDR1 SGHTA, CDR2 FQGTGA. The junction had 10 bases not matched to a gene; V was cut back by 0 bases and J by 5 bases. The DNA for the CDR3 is TGTGCCAGCAGCTTAACGGCGTCAGCGGGAGGGCCCGACAATGAGCAGTTCTTC. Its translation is CASSLTASAGGPDNEQFF.

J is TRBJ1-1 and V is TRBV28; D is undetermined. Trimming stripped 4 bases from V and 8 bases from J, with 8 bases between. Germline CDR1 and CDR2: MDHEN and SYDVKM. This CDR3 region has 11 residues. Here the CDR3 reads CASSSTGEAFF. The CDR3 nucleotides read TGTGCCAGCAGTTCGACGGGGGAAGCTTTCTTT.

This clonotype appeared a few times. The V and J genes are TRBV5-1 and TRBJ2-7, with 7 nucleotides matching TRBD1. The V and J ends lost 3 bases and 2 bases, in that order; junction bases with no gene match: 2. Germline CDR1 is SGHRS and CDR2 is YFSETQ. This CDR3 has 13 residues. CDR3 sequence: CASSWDRAYEQYF. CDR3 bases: TGCGCCAGCAGCTGGGACAGAGCCTACGAGCAGTACTTC.

Here the CDR3 DNA reads TGTGCCAGCAGTTTGCCCGGCGCCGGGGGCACCATATATTTT. This codes for CASSLPGAGGTIYF. The chain joins TRBV6-5 to TRBJ1-3; tentatively, D is TRBD1 (5 bases). V was trimmed by 4 bases and J by 9 bases, leaving 16 bases between them. Germline V gene lookup returns CDR1 MNHEY and CDR2 SVGAGI. The CDR3 consists of 14 residues.